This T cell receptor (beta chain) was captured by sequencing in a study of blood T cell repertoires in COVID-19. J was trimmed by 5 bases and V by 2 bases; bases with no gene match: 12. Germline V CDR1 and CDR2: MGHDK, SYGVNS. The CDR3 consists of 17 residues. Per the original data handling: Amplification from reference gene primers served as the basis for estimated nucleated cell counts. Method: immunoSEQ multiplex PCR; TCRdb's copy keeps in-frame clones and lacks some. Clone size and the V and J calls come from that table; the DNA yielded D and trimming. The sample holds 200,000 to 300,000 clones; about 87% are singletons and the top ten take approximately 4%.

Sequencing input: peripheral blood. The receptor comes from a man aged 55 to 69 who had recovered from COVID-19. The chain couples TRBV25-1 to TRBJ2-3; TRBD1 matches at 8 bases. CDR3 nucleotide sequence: TGTGCCAGCAGTGAACGCCGGACAGGGACCTTCGGAGATACGCAGTATTTT. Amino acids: CASSERRTGTFGDTQYF.